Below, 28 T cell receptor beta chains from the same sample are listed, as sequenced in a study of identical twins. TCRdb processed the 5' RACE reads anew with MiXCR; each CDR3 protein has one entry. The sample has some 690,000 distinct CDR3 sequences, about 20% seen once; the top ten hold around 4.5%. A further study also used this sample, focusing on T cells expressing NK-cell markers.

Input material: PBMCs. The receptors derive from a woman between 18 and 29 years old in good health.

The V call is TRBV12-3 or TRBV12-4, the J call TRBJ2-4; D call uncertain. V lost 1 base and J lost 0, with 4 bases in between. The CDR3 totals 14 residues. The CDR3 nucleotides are TGTGCCAGCAGTTTAGAAATAGCCAAAAACATTCAGTACTTC. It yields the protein CASSLEIAKNIQYF.

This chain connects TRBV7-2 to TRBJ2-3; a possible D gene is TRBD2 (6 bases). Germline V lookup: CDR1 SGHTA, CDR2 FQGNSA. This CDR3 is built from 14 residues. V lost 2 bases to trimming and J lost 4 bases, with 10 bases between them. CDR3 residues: CASSLLTSPDTQYF. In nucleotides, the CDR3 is TGTGCCAGCAGCTTACTAACTAGCCCAGATACGCAGTATTTT. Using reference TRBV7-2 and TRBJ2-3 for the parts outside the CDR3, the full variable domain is GAGVSQSPSNKVTEKGKDVELRCDPISGHTALYWYRQSLGQGLEFLIYFQGNSAPDKSGLPSDRFSAERTGGSVSTLTIQRTQQEDSAVYLCASSLLTSPDTQYFGPGTRLTVL.

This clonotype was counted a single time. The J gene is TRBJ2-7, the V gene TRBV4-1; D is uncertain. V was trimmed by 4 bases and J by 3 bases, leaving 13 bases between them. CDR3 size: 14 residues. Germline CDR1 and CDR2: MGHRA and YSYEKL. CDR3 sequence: CASSLPDGVYEQYF. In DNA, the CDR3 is TGCGCCAGCAGCCTTCCAGACGGAGTCTACGAGCAGTACTTC.

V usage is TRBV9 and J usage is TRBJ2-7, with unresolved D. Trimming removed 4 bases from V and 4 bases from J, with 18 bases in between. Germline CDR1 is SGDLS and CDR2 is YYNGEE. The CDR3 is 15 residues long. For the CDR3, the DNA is TGTGCCAGCAGCCCCGGCAAAGGGTTTTGGTACGAGCAGTACTTC. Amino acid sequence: CASSPGKGFWYEQYF.

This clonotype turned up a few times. CDR3 in DNA: TGTGCCAGCAGTTTAGGGGATCCCGGGGAGCTGTTTTTT. This gives the protein CASSLGDPGELFF. The rearrangement links TRBV12-3 or TRBV12-4 to TRBJ2-2; D uncertain. The CDR3 has 13 amino acids. Trimming took 1 base from V and 6 from J, leaving 6 bases between them.

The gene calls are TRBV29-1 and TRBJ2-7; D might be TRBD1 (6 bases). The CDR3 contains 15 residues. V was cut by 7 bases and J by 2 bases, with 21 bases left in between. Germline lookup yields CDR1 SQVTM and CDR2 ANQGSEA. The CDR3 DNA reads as TGCAGCGCCCGGCGCGGGCAGGGGAGTCCCTACGAGCAGTACTTC. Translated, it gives CSARRGQGSPYEQYF.

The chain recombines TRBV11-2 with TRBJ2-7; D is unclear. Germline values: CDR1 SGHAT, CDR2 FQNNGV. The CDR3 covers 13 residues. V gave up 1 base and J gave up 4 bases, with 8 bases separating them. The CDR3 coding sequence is TGTGCCAGCAGCTTAGGTTGGGATTACGAGCAGTACTTC. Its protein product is CASSLGWDYEQYF.

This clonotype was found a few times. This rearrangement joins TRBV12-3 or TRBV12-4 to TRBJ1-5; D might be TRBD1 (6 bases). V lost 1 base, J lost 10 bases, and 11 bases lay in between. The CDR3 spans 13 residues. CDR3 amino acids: CASSLGTVHPQHF. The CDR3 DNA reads TGTGCCAGCAGTTTAGGGACAGTTCATCCCCAGCATTTT.

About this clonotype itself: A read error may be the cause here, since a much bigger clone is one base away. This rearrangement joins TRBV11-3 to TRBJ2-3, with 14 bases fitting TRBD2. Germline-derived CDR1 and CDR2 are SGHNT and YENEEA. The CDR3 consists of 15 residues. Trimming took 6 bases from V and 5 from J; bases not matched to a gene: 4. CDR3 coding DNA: TGTGCCAGCAGTTCCGGGACTAGCGGGGGAGATACGCAGTATTTT. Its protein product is CASSSGTSGGDTQYF.

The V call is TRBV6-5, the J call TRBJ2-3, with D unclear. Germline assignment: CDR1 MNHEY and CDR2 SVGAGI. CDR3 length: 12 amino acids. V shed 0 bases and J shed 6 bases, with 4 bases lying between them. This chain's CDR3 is CASSYSLDTQYF. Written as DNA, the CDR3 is TGTGCCAGCAGTTACTCGTTGGATACGCAGTATTTT.

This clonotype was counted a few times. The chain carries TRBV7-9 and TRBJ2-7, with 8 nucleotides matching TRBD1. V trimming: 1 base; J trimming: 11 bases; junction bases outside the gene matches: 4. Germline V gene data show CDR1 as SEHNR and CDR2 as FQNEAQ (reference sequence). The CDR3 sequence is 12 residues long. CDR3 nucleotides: TGTGCCAGCAGCTTAGGTGGGGGACAGGAGTACTTC. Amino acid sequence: CASSLGGGQEYF.

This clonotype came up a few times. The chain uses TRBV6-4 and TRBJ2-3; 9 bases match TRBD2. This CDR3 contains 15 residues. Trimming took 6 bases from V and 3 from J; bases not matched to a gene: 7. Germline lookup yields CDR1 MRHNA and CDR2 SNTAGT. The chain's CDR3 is CASSIGAGGTDTQYF. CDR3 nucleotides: TGTGCCAGCAGCATCGGCGCGGGAGGGACAGATACGCAGTATTTT.

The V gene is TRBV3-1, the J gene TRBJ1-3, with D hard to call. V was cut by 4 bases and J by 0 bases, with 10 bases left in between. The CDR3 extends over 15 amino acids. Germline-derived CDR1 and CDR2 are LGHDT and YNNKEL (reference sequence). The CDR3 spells CASSPQRFSGNTIYF. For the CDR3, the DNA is TGTGCCAGCAGCCCCCAGCGGTTCTCTGGAAACACCATATATTTT. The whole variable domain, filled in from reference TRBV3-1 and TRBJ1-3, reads DTAVSQTPKYLVTQMGNDKSIKCEQNLGHDTMYWYKQDSKKFLKIMFSYNNKELIINETVPNRFSPKSPDKAHLNLHINSLELGDSAVYFCASSPQRFSGNTIYFGEGSWLTVV.

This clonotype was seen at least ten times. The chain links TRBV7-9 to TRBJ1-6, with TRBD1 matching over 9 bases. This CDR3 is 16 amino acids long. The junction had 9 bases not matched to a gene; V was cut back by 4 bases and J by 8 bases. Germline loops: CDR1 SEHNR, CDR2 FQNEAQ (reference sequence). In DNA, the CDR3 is TGTGCCAGCAGCTCTTCCGGGACAGGGAGGGATTCACCCCTCCACTTT. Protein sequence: CASSSSGTGRDSPLHF. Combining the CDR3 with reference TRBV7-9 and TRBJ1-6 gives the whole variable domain DTGVSQNPRHKITKRGQNVTFRCDPISEHNRLYWYRQTLGQGPEFLTYFQNEAQLEKSRLLSDRFSAERPKGSFSTLEIQRTEQGDSAMYLCASSSSGTGRDSPLHFGNGTRLTVT.

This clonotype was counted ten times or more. The CDR3 nucleotides read TGTGCCAGCAGTTACTCGAGAGCTAACTATGGCTACACCTTC. Its protein is CASSYSRANYGYTF. This chain links TRBV6-5 with TRBJ1-2, with D uncertain. CDR3 length: 14 amino acids. Trimming removed 0 bases at V and 0 bases at J, with 5 bases between. Per the germline V gene, CDR1 is MNHEY and CDR2 is SVGAGI.

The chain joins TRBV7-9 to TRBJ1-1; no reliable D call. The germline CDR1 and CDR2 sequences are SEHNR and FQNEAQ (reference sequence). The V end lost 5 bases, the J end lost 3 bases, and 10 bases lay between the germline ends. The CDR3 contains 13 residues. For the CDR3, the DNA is TGTGCCAGCAGCCCCCGCACATACACTGAAGCTTTCTTT. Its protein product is CASSPRTYTEAFF.

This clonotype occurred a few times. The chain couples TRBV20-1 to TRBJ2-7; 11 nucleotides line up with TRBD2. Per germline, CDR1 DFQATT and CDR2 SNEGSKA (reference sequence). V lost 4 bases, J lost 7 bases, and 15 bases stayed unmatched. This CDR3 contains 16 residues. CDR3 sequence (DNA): TGCAGTGCTAACGGCTACGGTAGCGGGGGGGCGGGAGAGCAGTACTTC. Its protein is CSANGYGSGGAGEQYF.

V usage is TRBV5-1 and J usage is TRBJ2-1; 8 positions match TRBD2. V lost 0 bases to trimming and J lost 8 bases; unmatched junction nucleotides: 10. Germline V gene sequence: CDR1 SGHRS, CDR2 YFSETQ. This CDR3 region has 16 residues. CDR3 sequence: CASSLGRNGRADEQFF. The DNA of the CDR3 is TGCGCCAGCAGCTTGGGTAGGAACGGGAGGGCTGATGAGCAGTTCTTC. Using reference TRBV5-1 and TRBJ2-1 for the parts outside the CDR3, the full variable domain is KAGVTQTPRYLIKTRGQQVTLSCSPISGHRSVSWYQQTPGQGLQFLFEYFSETQRNKGNFPGRFSGRQFSNSRSEMNVSTLELGDSALYLCASSLGRNGRADEQFFGPGTRLTVL.

This CDR3 is CASSPGGFNEQFF. The CDR3 DNA is TGTGCCAGCAGCCCCGGGGGTTTCAATGAGCAGTTCTTC. V usage is TRBV14 and J usage is TRBJ2-1; a possible D gene is TRBD2 (6 bases). V was shortened by 4 bases and J by 6 bases, with 10 bases between the two germline ends. This CDR3 spans 13 amino acids. In germline, CDR1 is SGHDN, CDR2 FVKESK.

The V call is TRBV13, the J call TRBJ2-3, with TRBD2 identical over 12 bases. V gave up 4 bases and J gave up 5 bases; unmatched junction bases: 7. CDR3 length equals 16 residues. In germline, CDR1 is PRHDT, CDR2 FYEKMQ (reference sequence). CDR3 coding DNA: TGTGCCAGCAGCTCCCTAGCGGGAGGGTGGGAAGATACGCAGTATTTT. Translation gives CASSSLAGGWEDTQYF.

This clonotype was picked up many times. The CDR3 DNA sequence: TGTGCCAGCAGCGTAGGTGGGCGCGAGGAAAAACTGTTTTTT. The encoded protein is CASSVGGREEKLFF. The rearrangement uses TRBV9 and TRBJ1-4; D gene unclear. Germline V gives CDR1 SGDLS, CDR2 YYNGEE. The CDR3 has 14 residues. V lost 0 bases and J lost 8, with 11 bases in between. The whole variable domain, filled in from reference TRBV9 and TRBJ1-4, reads DSGVTQTPKHLITATGQRVTLRCSPRSGDLSVYWYQQSLDQGLQFLIQYYNGEERAKGNILERFSAQQFPDLHSELNLSSLELGDSALYFCASSVGGREEKLFFGSGTQLSVL.

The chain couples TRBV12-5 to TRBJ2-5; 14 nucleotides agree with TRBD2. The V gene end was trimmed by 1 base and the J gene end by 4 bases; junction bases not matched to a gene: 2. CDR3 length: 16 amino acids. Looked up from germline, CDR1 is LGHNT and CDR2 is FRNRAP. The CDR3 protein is CASGLGGTSGRETQYF. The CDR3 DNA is TGTGCTAGTGGTTTGGGGGGGACTAGCGGGAGAGAGACCCAGTACTTC.

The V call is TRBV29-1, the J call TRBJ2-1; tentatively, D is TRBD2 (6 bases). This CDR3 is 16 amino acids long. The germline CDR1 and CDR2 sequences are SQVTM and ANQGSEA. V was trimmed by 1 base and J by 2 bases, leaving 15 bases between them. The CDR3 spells CSVEGIAARPYNEQFF. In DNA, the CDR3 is TGCAGCGTTGAAGGAATAGCGGCCCGCCCCTACAATGAGCAGTTCTTC.

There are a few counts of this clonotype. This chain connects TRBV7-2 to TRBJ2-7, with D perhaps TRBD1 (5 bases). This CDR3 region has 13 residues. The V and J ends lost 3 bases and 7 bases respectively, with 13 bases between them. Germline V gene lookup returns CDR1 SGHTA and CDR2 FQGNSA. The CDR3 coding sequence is TGTGCCAGCAGCTTTGGCAGGGCGTCGGAGCAGTACTTC. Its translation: CASSFGRASEQYF.

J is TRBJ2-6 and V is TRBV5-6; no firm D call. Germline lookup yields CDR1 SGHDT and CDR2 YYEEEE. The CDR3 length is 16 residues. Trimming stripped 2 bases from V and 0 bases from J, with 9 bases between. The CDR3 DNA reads TGTGCCAGCAGCTTTATTCCGGCCTCTGGGGCCAACGTCCTGACTTTC. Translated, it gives CASSFIPASGANVLTF. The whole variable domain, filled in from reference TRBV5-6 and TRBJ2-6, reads DAGVTQSPTHLIKTRGQQVTLRCSPKSGHDTVSWYQQALGQGPQFIFQYYEEEERQRGNFPDRFSGHQFPNYSSELNVNALLLGDSALYLCASSFIPASGANVLTFGAGSRLTVL.

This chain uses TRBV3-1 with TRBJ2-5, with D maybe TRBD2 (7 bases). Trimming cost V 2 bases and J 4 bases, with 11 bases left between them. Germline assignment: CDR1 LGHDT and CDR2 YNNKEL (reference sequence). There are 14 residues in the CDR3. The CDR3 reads CASSQRGAGETQYF. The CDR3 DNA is TGTGCCAGCAGCCAACGGGGGGCGGGAGAGACCCAGTACTTC.

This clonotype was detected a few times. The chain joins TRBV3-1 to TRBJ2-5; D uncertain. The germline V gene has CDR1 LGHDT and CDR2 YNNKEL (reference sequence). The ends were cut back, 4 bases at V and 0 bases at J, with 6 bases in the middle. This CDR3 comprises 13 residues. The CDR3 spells CASSLIYQETQYF. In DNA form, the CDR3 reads TGTGCCAGCAGCCTAATCTACCAAGAGACCCAGTACTTC.

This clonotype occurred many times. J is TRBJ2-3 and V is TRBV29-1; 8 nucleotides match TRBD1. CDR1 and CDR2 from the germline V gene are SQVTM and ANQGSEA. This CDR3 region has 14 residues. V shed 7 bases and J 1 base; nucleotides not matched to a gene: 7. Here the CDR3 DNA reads TGCAGCGCCCCCGGGACAGGACGCACAGATACGCAGTATTTT. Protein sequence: CSAPGTGRTDTQYF.